The 28 T cell receptor beta chains below all came from one sample that was sequenced in a study of identical twins. MiXCR was run by TCRdb on the 5' RACE reads, yielding one entry per CDR3 protein. This repertoire shows 200,000 to 250,000 distinct CDR3 sequences, over 12% found once; its top ten account for 8.8%. Sequencing was performed on memory (CD45RO+) T cells sorted from blood. These receptors were obtained from a woman aged 18 to 35 in good health.

This clonotype showed up just a few times. This rearrangement joins TRBV20-1 to TRBJ2-5; 11 bases agree with TRBD1. J was trimmed by 3 bases and V by 3 bases; bases with no gene match: 0. Germline-derived CDR1 and CDR2 are DFQATT and SNEGSKA (reference sequence). This CDR3 is 13 amino acids long. CDR3 DNA: TGCAGTGCTAGGGGACAGGGGGAAGAGACCCAGTACTTC. Translation: CSARGQGEETQYF.

The chain employs TRBV7-9 and TRBJ2-3, with TRBD2 matching over 10 bases. The germline CDR1 and CDR2 sequences are SEHNR and FQNEAQ (reference sequence). V lost 5 bases and J lost 6; bases outside the gene matches: 5. CDR3 size: 14 residues. This chain's CDR3 is CASSASGSVDTQYF. The DNA for the CDR3 is TGTGCCAGCAGCGCTAGCGGGAGTGTTGATACGCAGTATTTT.

A few counts support this clonotype. This sequence joins TRBV6-2 or TRBV6-3 and TRBJ2-2; D possibly corresponds to TRBD2 (6 bases). The CDR3 extends over 15 amino acids. Trimming removed 2 bases from V and 3 bases from J, with 10 bases in between. Germline CDR1 is MNHEY and CDR2 is SVGEGT. CDR3 in amino acids: CASSYRGTYTGELFF. The CDR3 DNA reads as TGTGCCAGCAGTTACCGAGGGACTTACACCGGGGAGCTGTTTTTT.

The sample holds many counts of this clonotype. The DNA of the CDR3 is TGTGCCAGCAGCTTCTCGACCGCACGCACAGATACGCAGTATTTT. This sequence encodes CASSFSTARTDTQYF. V usage is TRBV7-2 and J usage is TRBJ2-3; D call uncertain. The germline V and J ends were trimmed by 3 bases and 1 base, with 11 bases remaining between them. The CDR3 has 15 amino acids. The germline gives CDR1 SGHTA, CDR2 FQGNSA.

This clonotype was seen more than once but under ten times. The rearrangement joins TRBV15 to TRBJ2-5; 7 bases align to TRBD1. J lost 5 bases, V lost 1 base, and 10 bases had no gene match. The CDR3 totals 16 residues. CDR1 and CDR2 from the germline V gene are LNHNV and YYDKDF (reference sequence). The CDR3 loop is CATSRGGTATGETQYF. The DNA for the CDR3 is TGTGCCACCAGCAGAGGGGGGACAGCCACAGGGGAGACCCAGTACTTC.

This clonotype was observed a handful of times. The V and J genes are TRBV12-3 or TRBV12-4 and TRBJ1-3; D uncertain. Trimming removed 0 bases at V and 0 bases at J, with 9 bases between. This CDR3 contains 16 residues. CDR3 DNA sequence: TGTGCCAGCAGTTTAGCGCCCCCAGACTCTGGAAACACCATATATTTT. As protein: CASSLAPPDSGNTIYF.

This clonotype appeared a few times. The chain carries TRBV6-4 and TRBJ2-1, with a weak D call TRBD2 (6 bases). With 5 bases removed from V and 0 bases from J, the gap between germline ends came to 11 bases. The CDR3 has 15 amino acids. The germline V gene encodes CDR1 MRHNA and CDR2 SNTAGT. The CDR3: CASSWSGSSYNEQFF. In DNA, the CDR3 is TGTGCCAGCAGTTGGAGCGGGTCCTCCTACAATGAGCAGTTCTTC.

Only a few counts were recorded for this clonotype. V is TRBV5-8 and J is TRBJ1-4; weak D call: TRBD1 (6 bases). Trimming took 4 bases from V and 8 from J, leaving 15 bases between them. Germline assignment: CDR1 SGHTS and CDR2 YDEGEE. The length of the CDR3 is 14 residues. In nucleotides, the CDR3 is TGTGCCAGCAGCGCAGGGGTTCCGTGGGAAAAACTGTTTTTT. This gives the protein CASSAGVPWEKLFF.

In DNA, the CDR3 is TGCAGCGTTAAGAGTGGCGGGAGTGGAGATACGCAGTATTTT. Translating gives CSVKSGGSGDTQYF. The rearrangement joins TRBV29-1 to TRBJ2-3; 7 bases are shared with TRBD2. Germline V gene lookup returns CDR1 SQVTM and CDR2 ANQGSEA. V was pared by 5 bases and J by 5 bases, with 10 bases of the junction left unmatched. CDR3 size: 14 residues.

The V gene is TRBV4-2, the J gene TRBJ2-5; D may be TRBD1 (5 bases). The CDR3 length is 14 residues. Germline assignment: CDR1 LGHNA and CDR2 YNFKEQ. V lost 1 base to trimming and J lost 1 base, with 7 bases between them. The CDR3 sequence: CASSQGTRQETQYF. The DNA for the CDR3 is TGTGCCAGCAGCCAAGGGACACGCCAAGAGACCCAGTACTTC.

The chain is built from TRBV7-9 and TRBJ1-2; no definite D call. The CDR3 length is 14 residues. CDR1 is SEHNR and CDR2 is FQNEAQ in the germline V gene (reference sequence). The germline V and J ends were trimmed by 1 base and 4 bases, with 10 bases remaining between them. In DNA, the CDR3 is TGTGCCAGCAGCTTAGAAGGGCAGTTCTATGGCTACACCTTC. Its translation: CASSLEGQFYGYTF.

V and J are TRBV5-6 and TRBJ2-7; 11 nucleotides align to TRBD1. Germline CDR1 reads SGHDT; CDR2 reads YYEEEE. The CDR3 contains 16 residues. The V and J ends lost 0 bases and 6 bases, in that order; junction bases with no gene match: 8. DNA of the CDR3: TGTGCCAGCAGCTTGGTCCCCGGGACAGGGGGATCCGAGCAGTACTTC. It specifies CASSLVPGTGGSEQYF.

This clonotype has a count of ten or more. The chain has TRBV20-1 and TRBJ1-5; D is undetermined. The V end lost 4 bases, the J end lost 2 bases, and 9 bases lay between the germline ends. Germline V gives CDR1 DFQATT, CDR2 SNEGSKA (reference sequence). This CDR3 has 13 amino acids. The CDR3 sequence is CSAMTTRNQPQHF. CDR3 sequence (DNA): TGCAGTGCTATGACAACCCGCAATCAGCCCCAGCATTTT.

This chain joins TRBV20-1 and TRBJ1-4, with 7 bases lining up with TRBD1. CDR3 length equals 13 residues. The J segment lost 3 bases and the V segment lost 4 bases, leaving 2 bases of the junction unmatched. Germline CDR1 is DFQATT and CDR2 is SNEGSKA (reference sequence). The CDR3 DNA follows: TGCAGTGCTACCGGGACAGCTAATGAAAAACTGTTTTTT. Residues: CSATGTANEKLFF.

This clonotype has more than one count but fewer than ten. CDR3 loop: CSVEDPERGGPGWYNEQFF. CDR3 nucleotide sequence: TGCAGCGTTGAAGATCCCGAGCGGGGGGGCCCGGGCTGGTACAATGAGCAGTTCTTC. The chain uses TRBV29-1 and TRBJ2-1, with TRBD2 identical over 10 bases. J lost 4 bases, V lost 0 bases, and 15 bases had no gene match. Germline CDR1 reads SQVTM; CDR2 reads ANQGSEA. The CDR3 has 19 amino acids.

V gene TRBV5-1 combines with J gene TRBJ2-6, with D hard to call. The CDR3 loop spans 15 amino acids. Germline V CDR1 and CDR2: SGHRS, YFSETQ. V lost 2 bases to trimming and J lost 0 bases, with 6 bases between them. DNA for the CDR3: TGCGCCAGCAGCTTCACATACTCTGGGGCCAACGTCCTGACTTTC. Translated, it gives CASSFTYSGANVLTF.

A few counts support this clonotype. The genes are TRBV7-2 and TRBJ2-2, with 7 bases aligning to TRBD2. V gave up 6 bases and J gave up 4 bases; unmatched junction bases: 11. Germline V gene lookup returns CDR1 SGHTA and CDR2 FQGNSA. The CDR3 extends over 16 amino acids. The CDR3 loop is CASRSGNAVTTGELFF. The DNA of the CDR3 is TGTGCCAGCAGAAGCGGGAATGCGGTTACCACCGGGGAGCTGTTTTTT.

This clonotype was seen a few times. This chain connects TRBV20-1 to TRBJ2-1, with TRBD2 identical over 12 bases. The CDR3 extends over 14 amino acids. Germline assignment: CDR1 DFQATT and CDR2 SNEGSKA (reference sequence). V dropped 5 bases and J dropped 9; count of bases not matched to a gene: 8. CDR3 in amino acids: CSALTSGSGAEQFF. DNA of the CDR3: TGCAGTGCTTTGACTAGCGGGAGTGGTGCTGAGCAGTTCTTC.

A word on this clonotype: One end of the junction is discordant with germline, which a read error may explain. This chain links TRBV11-3 with TRBJ1-4; the D gene is possibly TRBD1 (6 bases). Per the germline V gene, CDR1 is SGHNT and CDR2 is YENEEA. This CDR3 has 14 amino acids. The DNA for the CDR3 is TGTGCCAGCAGCCACAGCAGGGGTAATGACAAACTGTTTTTT. Amino acid sequence: CASSHSRGNDKLFF.

The CDR3 loop reads CASSPGLSQGTGELFF. The CDR3 bases are TGTGCCAGCAGCCCCGGACTCTCTCAGGGGACCGGGGAGCTGTTTTTT. The rearrangement uses TRBV6-2 or TRBV6-3 and TRBJ2-2, with D possibly TRBD1 on 6 matching bases. Germline assignment: CDR1 MNHEY and CDR2 SVGEGT. V shed 6 bases and J shed 5 bases, with 19 bases lying between them. The CDR3 consists of 16 residues.

This clonotype was counted once. The gene calls are TRBV19 and TRBJ1-2; 7 bases align to TRBD1. The CDR3 consists of 15 residues. CDR1 and CDR2 (germline): LNHDA, SQIVND (reference sequence). After removal of 3 bases from V and 8 bases from J, the junction contained 12 bases not matched to a gene. The CDR3 spells CASSISWTGGEGYTF. The CDR3 region has the DNA TGTGCCAGTAGTATCTCCTGGACAGGCGGTGAAGGCTACACCTTC.

The chain combines TRBV11-2 with TRBJ1-2; D unresolved. V was cut by 1 base and J by 2 bases, with 11 bases left in between. This CDR3 is built from 15 residues. Germline CDR1 reads SGHAT; CDR2 reads FQNNGV. Written as DNA, the CDR3 is TGTGCCAGCAGCTTAGGTCTCGACGCCAACTATGGCTACACCTTC. This sequence encodes CASSLGLDANYGYTF.

V usage is TRBV12-3 or TRBV12-4 and J usage is TRBJ1-2, with D possibly TRBD1 on 6 matching bases. The V and J ends lost 5 bases and 8 bases respectively, with 9 bases between them. The CDR3 has 11 residues. The CDR3 nucleotides read TGTGCCAGCAGTGAGGGGGAAGGCTACACCTTC. Protein product: CASSEGEGYTF.

This clonotype was counted between two and nine times. CDR3 nucleotide sequence: TGCAGCGTCGCCGTAAGGGGGGACACCATATATTTT. Protein product: CSVAVRGDTIYF. J is TRBJ1-3 and V is TRBV29-1; D possibly corresponds to TRBD1 (6 bases). CDR1 SQVTM and CDR2 ANQGSEA come from the germline V gene. The CDR3 length is 12 residues. Between the trimmed V and J ends, which lost 6 bases and 8 bases, there was a span of 14 bases.

This sequence joins TRBV15 and TRBJ2-7, with 8 bases lining up with TRBD1. V dropped 4 bases and J dropped 2; count of bases not matched to a gene: 13. Per germline, CDR1 LNHNV and CDR2 YYDKDF (reference sequence). The CDR3 length is 17 residues. The CDR3 region has the DNA TGTGCCACCAGCACACCGTTCGGACAGGGAAAGGCCTACGAGCAGTACTTC. Amino acids: CATSTPFGQGKAYEQYF.

This clonotype has more than one count but fewer than ten. The chain has TRBV5-6 and TRBJ2-7, with a tentative D call TRBD2 (5 bases). This CDR3 is built from 15 residues. Trimming left V 4 bases short and J 0 bases short, with 14 bases between. The germline V gene has CDR1 SGHDT and CDR2 YYEEEE. The CDR3 region is CASSPGPAGSYEQYF. CDR3 sequence (DNA): TGTGCCAGCAGCCCAGGTCCGGCGGGCTCCTACGAGCAGTACTTC.

This clonotype was recorded at least ten times. V and J are TRBV29-1 and TRBJ1-2; D gene unclear. Trimming took off 7 bases at V and 8 bases at J, with 14 bases between the two ends. Looked up from germline, CDR1 is SQVTM and CDR2 is ANQGSEA. This CDR3 contains 11 residues. The CDR3 sequence: CSGSAGWGYTF. The CDR3 DNA follows: TGCAGCGGAAGTGCAGGCTGGGGCTACACCTTC.

This clonotype showed up many times. This sequence joins TRBV5-1 and TRBJ2-3; maybe TRBD1 (6 bases). The CDR3 consists of 15 residues. Germline CDR1 is SGHRS and CDR2 is YFSETQ. V lost 0 bases and J lost 0, with 8 bases in between. This CDR3 reads CASSLAGVSTDTQYF. DNA for the CDR3: TGCGCCAGCAGCTTGGCAGGGGTGAGCACAGATACGCAGTATTTT.